This T cell receptor beta chain was found in a study of PD-L1 blockade in urothelial cancer. Regarding time point: pretreatment peripheral blood. Using immunoSEQ multiplex PCR, the repertoire was profiled, and TCRdb retains in-frame clones only, with some absent. The repertoire holds 30,000 to 40,000 clones, with under 90% as singletons. The material was PBMCs, obtained around atezolizumab (anti-PD-L1) treatment. The TCR was taken from a man aged 55-75 years with urothelial cancer.

The CDR3 protein is CASSLRGGNSYEQYF. As DNA, the CDR3 is TGTGCCAGCAGCTTGAGAGGGGGTAATAGCTACGAGCAGTACTTC. V is TRBV5-4 and J is TRBJ2-7, with TRBD1 as a possible D gene (6 bases). This CDR3 is built from 15 residues. Germline V CDR1 and CDR2: SGHNT, YYREEE (reference sequence). The V end lost 1 base, the J end lost 3 bases, and 14 bases lay between the germline ends.